Listed below are T cell receptor beta chains from one sample, sequenced in a study of prognosis after radiotherapy for stage I lung cancer. MiXCR, applied by TCRdb to the multiplex PCR reads, yields one record per CDR3 protein. This table has about 31,000 distinct CDR3 sequences, about 39% appearing once. Sequencing used PBMCs, obtained before or after stereotactic body radiation therapy (not recorded which). These receptors originate from a donor over 45 with non-small cell lung cancer. The CDR3 runs from the conserved cysteine through the conserved F or W. The order of the fields is V gene, clone size, J gene, D gene, CDR3 DNA, CDR3 protein. D genes are given only for firm matches. Expanded clones are given a class, and other clones once, few, many or no size at all.

V gene: TRBV11-3; clone size: once; J gene: TRBJ2-2; D gene: NA; CDR3 DNA: TGTGCCAGCAGGGGGGGGACAGGTGAACCCGGGGAGCTGTTTTTT; CDR3 protein: CASRGGTGEPGELFF
V gene: TRBV19; clone size: NA; J gene: TRBJ2-5; D gene: NA; CDR3 DNA: TGTGCCAGTAGGAGATCTGGCCCGGGAGAAGGGGAGACCCAGTACTTC; CDR3 protein: CASRRSGPGEGETQYF
V gene: TRBV28; clone size: many; J gene: TRBJ2-1; D gene: NA; CDR3 DNA: TGTGCCAGCAGTTTGGGACCGCAGTATGAGCAGTTCTTC; CDR3 protein: CASSLGPQYEQFF
V gene: TRBV6-2/TRBV6-3; clone size: many; J gene: TRBJ1-1; D gene: TRBD1; CDR3 DNA: TGTGCCAGCAGACGAAGTTTCTACGGGACAGGGGGCGCGGTACCCGAAGCTTTCTTT; CDR3 protein: CASRRSFYGTGGAVPEAFF
V gene: TRBV6-1; clone size: NA; J gene: TRBJ2-3; D gene: NA; CDR3 DNA: TGTGCCAGCACCAGACGTTTACAGTGGGGGAGCACAGATACGCAGTATTTT; CDR3 protein: CASTRRLQWGSTDTQYF
V gene: TRBV9; clone size: NA; J gene: TRBJ1-1; D gene: NA; CDR3 DNA: TGTGCCAGCAGCATGGGCACAGTAGGTGAAGCTTTCTTT; CDR3 protein: CASSMGTVGEAFF
V gene: TRBV27; clone size: NA; J gene: TRBJ2-7; D gene: NA; CDR3 DNA: TGTGCCAGCAGTGCAGACTTATCCGAGCAGTACTTC; CDR3 protein: CASSADLSEQYF
V gene: TRBV6-1; clone size: NA; J gene: TRBJ2-2; D gene: TRBD1; CDR3 DNA: TGTGCCAGCCCCGGGCGACAGGGAAACACCGGGGAGCTGTTTTTT; CDR3 protein: CASPGRQGNTGELFF
V gene: TRBV7-2; clone size: NA; J gene: TRBJ1-5; D gene: NA; CDR3 DNA: TGTGCCAGCAGCTTTTACAGGTCCCCCCAGCATTTT; CDR3 protein: CASSFYRSPQHF
V gene: TRBV19; clone size: many; J gene: TRBJ1-4; D gene: NA; CDR3 DNA: TGTGCCAGTAGTATAGATAGGGACGAAAAACTGTTTTTT; CDR3 protein: CASSIDRDEKLFF
V gene: TRBV6-1; clone size: NA; J gene: TRBJ1-6; D gene: NA; CDR3 DNA: TGTGCCAGCAGTAAAGAAGGAGGTATTGGTTCACCCCTCCAATTT; CDR3 protein: CASSKEGGIGSPLQF